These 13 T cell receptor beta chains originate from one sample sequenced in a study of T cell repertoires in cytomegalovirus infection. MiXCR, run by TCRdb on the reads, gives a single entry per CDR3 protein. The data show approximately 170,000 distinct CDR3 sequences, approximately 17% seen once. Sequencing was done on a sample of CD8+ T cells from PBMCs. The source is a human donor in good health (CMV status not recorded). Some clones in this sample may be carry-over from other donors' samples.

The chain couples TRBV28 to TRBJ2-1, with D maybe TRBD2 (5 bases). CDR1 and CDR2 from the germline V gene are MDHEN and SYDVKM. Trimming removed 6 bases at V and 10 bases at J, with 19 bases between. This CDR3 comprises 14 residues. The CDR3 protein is CASSSLGGLREQFF. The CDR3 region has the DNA TGTGCCAGCAGCTCCCTGGGCGGGTTGAGAGAGCAGTTCTTC. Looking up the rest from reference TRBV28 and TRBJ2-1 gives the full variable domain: DVKVTQSSRYLVKRTGEKVFLECVQDMDHENMFWYRQDPGLGLRLIYFSYDVKMKEKGDIPEGYSVSREKKERFSLILESASTNQTSMYLCASSSLGGLREQFFGPGTRLTVL.

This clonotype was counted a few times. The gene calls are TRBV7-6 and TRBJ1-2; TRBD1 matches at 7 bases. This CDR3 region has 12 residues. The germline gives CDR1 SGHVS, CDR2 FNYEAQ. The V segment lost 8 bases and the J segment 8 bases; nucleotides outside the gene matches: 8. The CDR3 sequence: CASGTVSGGYTF. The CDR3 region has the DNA TGTGCCAGCGGGACAGTGTCCGGGGGCTACACCTTC.

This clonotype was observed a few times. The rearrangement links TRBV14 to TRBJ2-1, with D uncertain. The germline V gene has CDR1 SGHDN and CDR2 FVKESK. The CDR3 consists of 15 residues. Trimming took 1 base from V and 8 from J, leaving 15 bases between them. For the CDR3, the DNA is TGTGCCAGCAGCCAAGGTTCGGCCGGCGACGATGAGCAGTTCTTC. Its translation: CASSQGSAGDDEQFF. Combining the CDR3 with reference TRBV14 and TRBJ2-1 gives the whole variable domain EAGVTQFPSHSVIEKGQTVTLRCDPISGHDNLYWYRRVMGKEIKFLLHFVKESKQDESGMPNNRFLAERTGGTYSTLKVQPAELEDSGVYFCASSQGSAGDDEQFFGPGTRLTVL.

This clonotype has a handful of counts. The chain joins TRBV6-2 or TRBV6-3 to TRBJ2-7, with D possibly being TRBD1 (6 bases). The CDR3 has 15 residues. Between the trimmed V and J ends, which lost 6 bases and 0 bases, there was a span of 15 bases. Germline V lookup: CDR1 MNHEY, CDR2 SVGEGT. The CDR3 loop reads CASRQASDSSYEQYF. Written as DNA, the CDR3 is TGTGCCAGCAGACAGGCCTCGGACAGCTCCTACGAGCAGTACTTC.

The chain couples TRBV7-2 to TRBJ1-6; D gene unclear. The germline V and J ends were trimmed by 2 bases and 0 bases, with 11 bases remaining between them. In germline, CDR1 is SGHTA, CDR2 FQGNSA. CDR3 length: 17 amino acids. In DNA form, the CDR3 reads TGTGCCAGCAGCTTATACGACCCGAGCTCCTATAATTCACCCCTCCACTTT. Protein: CASSLYDPSSYNSPLHF.

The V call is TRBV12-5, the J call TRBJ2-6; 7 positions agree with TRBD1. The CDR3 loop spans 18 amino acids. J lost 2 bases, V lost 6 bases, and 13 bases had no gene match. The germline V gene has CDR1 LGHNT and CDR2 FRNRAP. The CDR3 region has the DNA TGTGCTAGTGGACGAGGGACAGACTGGGTAGCTGGGGCCAACGTCCTGACTTTC. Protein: CASGRGTDWVAGANVLTF.

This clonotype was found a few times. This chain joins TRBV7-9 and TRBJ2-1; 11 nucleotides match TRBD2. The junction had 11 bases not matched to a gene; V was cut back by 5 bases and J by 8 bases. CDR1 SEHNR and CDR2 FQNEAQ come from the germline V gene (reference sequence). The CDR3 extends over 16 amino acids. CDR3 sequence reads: CASSPTVAGGPYEQFF. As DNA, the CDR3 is TGTGCCAGCAGCCCGACCGTAGCGGGAGGGCCGTATGAGCAGTTCTTC. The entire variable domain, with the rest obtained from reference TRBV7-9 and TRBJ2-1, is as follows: DTGVSQNPRHKITKRGQNVTFRCDPISEHNRLYWYRQTLGQGPEFLTYFQNEAQLEKSRLLSDRFSAERPKGSFSTLEIQRTEQGDSAMYLCASSPTVAGGPYEQFFGPGTRLTVL.

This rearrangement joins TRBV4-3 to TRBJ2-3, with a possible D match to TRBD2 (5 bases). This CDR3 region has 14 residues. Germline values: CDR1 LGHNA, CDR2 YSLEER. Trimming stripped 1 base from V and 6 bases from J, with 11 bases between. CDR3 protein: CASSQAVGADTQYF. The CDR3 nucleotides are TGCGCCAGCAGCCAAGCCGTGGGAGCCGATACGCAGTATTTT.

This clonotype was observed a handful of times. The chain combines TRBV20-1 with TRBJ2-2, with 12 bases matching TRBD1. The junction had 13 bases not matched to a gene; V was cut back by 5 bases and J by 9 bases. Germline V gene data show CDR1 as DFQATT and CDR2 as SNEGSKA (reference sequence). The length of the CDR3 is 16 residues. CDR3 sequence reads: CSAPGQGAKQDRELFF. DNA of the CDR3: TGCAGTGCTCCGGGACAGGGGGCGAAACAAGATCGGGAGCTGTTTTTT.

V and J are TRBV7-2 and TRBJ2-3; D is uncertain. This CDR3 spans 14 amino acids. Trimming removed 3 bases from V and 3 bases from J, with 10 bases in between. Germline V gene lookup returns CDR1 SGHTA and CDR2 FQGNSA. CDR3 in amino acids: CASSFYRPTDTQYF. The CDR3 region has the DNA TGTGCCAGCAGCTTTTACCGACCGACAGATACGCAGTATTTT.

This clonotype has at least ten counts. The chain's CDR3 is CASSSSGSTFGNEQFF. The CDR3 region has the DNA TGTGCCAGCAGCTCCAGCGGGAGCACTTTCGGCAATGAGCAGTTCTTC. This chain uses TRBV7-9 with TRBJ2-1; 8 bases are shared with TRBD2. Germline V gives CDR1 SEHNR, CDR2 FQNEAQ (reference sequence). V lost 4 bases to trimming and J lost 6 bases; unmatched junction nucleotides: 11. The CDR3 has 16 residues.

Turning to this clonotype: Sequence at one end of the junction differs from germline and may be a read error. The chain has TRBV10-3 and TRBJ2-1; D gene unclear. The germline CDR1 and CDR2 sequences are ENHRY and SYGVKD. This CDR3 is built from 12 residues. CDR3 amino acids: CAISFGDNKQFF. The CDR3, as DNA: TGTGCCATCAGTTTCGGCGACAATAAGCAGTTCTTC.

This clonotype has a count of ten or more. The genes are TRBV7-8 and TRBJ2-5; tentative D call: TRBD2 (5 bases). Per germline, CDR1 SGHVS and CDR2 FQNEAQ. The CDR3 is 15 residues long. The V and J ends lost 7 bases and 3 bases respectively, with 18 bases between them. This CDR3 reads CASTHRDGPKETQYF. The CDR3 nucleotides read TGTGCCAGCACCCACCGGGATGGGCCTAAAGAGACCCAGTACTTC.